The TCR beta chain described here comes from a study of blood T cells in healthy people across ages. The CDR3 spans 15 residues. The V end was cut by 2 bases, the J end by 0 bases, with 10 bases between. Germline CDR1 is DFQATT and CDR2 is SNEGSKA (reference sequence). PCR was performed a second time for roughly 7 to 11 cycles using a sample-barcoded 5' primer and a J-beta primer mix. With 12 random nucleotides, a template-switch adaptor tagged each individual cDNA molecule. TCRdb reanalysed the 5' RACE reads using MiXCR and keeps one entry per CDR3 protein. The sample consists of around 870,000 distinct CDR3 sequences, 29% of them appearing once. Findings and caveats of the study: The study found TCR beta diversity correlated strongly with naive T cell percentage. With unsorted PBMCs, a conclusive comparison of naive versus antigen-experienced cells was not possible.

In regard to this clonotype: The antigen remains undetermined.

The V gene is TRBV20-1, the J gene TRBJ1-4; a possible D gene is TRBD1 (6 bases). The sequenced sample was blood. The receptor was isolated from a woman of 80 years or more in good health. The CDR3 protein is CSARKGGTTNEKLFF. CDR3 in DNA: TGCAGTGCTAGAAAAGGGGGAACAACTAATGAAAAACTGTTTTTT.